Listed below are T cell receptor beta chains from one sample, sequenced in a study of HIV-infected patients and healthy controls. TCRdb ran MiXCR on the 5' RACE reads and lists one entry per CDR3 protein. The top ten clones hold under 3.5% of a sample with roughly 20,000 distinct CDR3 sequences, around 10% of them seen once. Material for sequencing was blood. These receptors all stem from an adult in good health. The CDR3 runs from the conserved cysteine through the conserved F or W. The D gene is left open where the match is weak. Size is stated for part of the rows, as once, few or many counts, or as a class when the clone is expanded.

>TRBV2|TRBJ1-1|TRBD1|few
CARSTGTANTEAFF
TGTGCCCGCTCCACCGGGACAGCGAACACTGAAGCTTTCTTT
>TRBV12-3/TRBV12-4|TRBJ1-5|-|many
CASSLASNQPQHF
TGTGCCAGCAGTTTAGCCAGCAATCAGCCCCAGCATTTT
>TRBV3-1|TRBJ2-4|-|many
CASSQDHRGRNIQYF
TGTGCCAGCAGCCAAGATCATCGGGGGAGGAACATTCAGTACTTC
>TRBV6-2/TRBV6-3|TRBJ1-1|TRBD1|many
CATRTGREAFF
TGTGCCACACGGACAGGGAGGGAAGCTTTCTTT
>TRBV7-7|TRBJ2-1|-|many
CASSLESDYEQFF
TGTGCCAGCAGCTTAGAGAGTGATTATGAGCAGTTCTTC
>TRBV9|TRBJ2-3|-|many
CASSVGSASTDTQYF
TGTGCCAGCAGCGTAGGTAGTGCTAGCACAGATACGCAGTATTTT
>TRBV29-1|TRBJ2-2|-|medium-sized
CSVSPGQNTGELFF
TGCAGCGTTTCTCCGGGCCAGAACACCGGGGAGCTGTTTTTT
>TRBV3-1|TRBJ1-5|-|medium-sized
CASSQADAQPQHF
TGTGCCAGCAGCCAAGCAGATGCTCAGCCCCAGCATTTT
>TRBV11-2|TRBJ2-3|-|many
CASSLRTGTDTQYF
TGTGCCAGCAGCTTGAGGACAGGCACAGATACGCAGTATTTT
>TRBV6-2/TRBV6-3|TRBJ2-1|TRBD1|medium-sized
CASRQRGQGGDEQFF
TGTGCCAGCAGACAACGGGGACAGGGGGGCGATGAGCAGTTCTTC
>TRBV29-1|TRBJ2-5|-|many
CSVYQLGKETQYF
TGCAGCGTCTACCAATTGGGGAAAGAGACCCAGTACTTC
>TRBV29-1|TRBJ2-6|TRBD1|many
CSVRTGKSGANVLTF
TGCAGCGTGCGGACAGGGAAGTCTGGGGCCAACGTCCTGACTTTC
>TRBV7-8|TRBJ2-3|TRBD2|medium-sized
CASSLARGLARDTQYF
TGTGCCAGCAGCTTAGCGAGGGGACTAGCGAGAGATACGCAGTATTTT
>TRBV28|TRBJ2-7|TRBD2|many
CASSYLTSGKGSYEQYF
TGTGCCAGCAGCTACCTGACTAGCGGGAAAGGGTCCTACGAGCAGTACTTC
>TRBV19|TRBJ1-2|-|medium-sized
CASSILLGFANYGYTF
TGTGCCAGTAGTATTTTACTGGGATTCGCTAACTATGGCTACACCTTC
>TRBV28|TRBJ2-7|-|many
CASSLGLMNTYEQYF
TGTGCCAGCAGTTTAGGGCTCATGAACACCTACGAGCAGTACTTC
>TRBV3-1|TRBJ2-7|TRBD2|many
CASSHGLAGPYEQYF
TGTGCCAGCAGCCACGGACTAGCGGGGCCCTACGAGCAGTACTTC
>TRBV29-1|TRBJ2-3|-|few
CSAMMSRADTQYF
TGCAGCGCCATGATGAGTAGGGCAGATACGCAGTATTTT
>TRBV6-6|TRBJ1-1|TRBD1|many
CASSQRGQEDTEAFF
TGTGCCAGCAGTCAGAGGGGGCAGGAGGACACTGAAGCTTTCTTT
>TRBV12-3/TRBV12-4|TRBJ2-6|-|many
CASSFGGDGANVLTF
TGTGCCAGCAGTTTTGGTGGCGATGGGGCCAACGTCCTGACTTTC
>TRBV6-6|TRBJ2-3|TRBD2|many
CASSRLAGSADTQYF
TGTGCCAGCAGTCGACTAGCGGGTTCGGCAGATACGCAGTATTTT
>TRBV5-1|TRBJ2-3|-|many
CASSFAGRSPDTQYF
TGCGCCAGCAGCTTCGCAGGGCGGAGCCCAGATACGCAGTATTTT
>TRBV6-5|TRBJ2-5|-|-
CASRGTAQETQYF
TGTGCCAGCCGAGGGACGGCCCAAGAGACCCAGTACTTC
>TRBV29-1|TRBJ1-2|TRBD1|many
CSVGGQDYGYTF
TGCAGCGTCGGGGGACAGGACTATGGCTACACCTTC
>TRBV5-5|TRBJ2-7|-|-
CASSLGTASEQYF
TGTGCCAGCAGCTTGGGGACCGCGAGCGAGCAGTACTTC
>TRBV11-2|TRBJ2-3|-|many
CASSLGTPYTDTQYF
TGTGCCAGCAGCTTAGGGACACCCTACACAGATACGCAGTATTTT
>TRBV7-9|TRBJ1-2|-|many
CASSLGGDTHYGYTF
TGTGCCAGCAGCTTAGGAGGGGACACCCACTATGGCTACACCTTC
>TRBV12-3/TRBV12-4|TRBJ2-5|-|few
CASSFSGQNQETQYF
TGTGCCAGCAGTTTCTCCGGACAGAACCAAGAGACCCAGTACTTC
>TRBV12-3/TRBV12-4|TRBJ1-2|TRBD1|-
CASSDPGTGGSYGYTF
TGTGCCAGCAGTGACCCCGGGACAGGGGGAAGCTATGGCTACACCTTC
>TRBV15|TRBJ2-3|-|-
CATSRVLMATTDTQYF
TGTGCCACCAGCAGAGTACTTATGGCTACCACAGATACGCAGTATTTT
>TRBV3-1|TRBJ2-3|TRBD2|few
CASSRTSGSDTQYF
TGTGCCAGCAGCCGGACTAGCGGGTCAGATACGCAGTATTTT
>TRBV11-1|TRBJ2-7|-|few
CASSPSGNFYEQYF
TGTGCCAGCAGCCCGTCGGGGAATTTCTACGAGCAGTACTTC
>TRBV27|TRBJ1-1|-|many
CASSLRLPNTEAFF
TGTGCCAGCAGTTTACGGCTTCCGAACACTGAAGCTTTCTTT
>TRBV4-3|TRBJ2-7|-|-
CASSQSFGGYEQYF
TGCGCCAGCAGCCAGTCTTTCGGGGGCTACGAGCAGTACTTC
>TRBV11-1|TRBJ2-6|-|few
CASSLSPDVSGANVLTF
TGTGCCAGCAGCTTATCCCCGGACGTCTCTGGGGCCAACGTCCTGACTTTC
>TRBV12-3/TRBV12-4|TRBJ1-5|-|many
CASSFGSHQPQHF
TGTGCCAGCAGTTTCGGCAGTCATCAGCCCCAGCATTTT
>TRBV20-1|TRBJ1-1|-|many
CSALGRFTEAFF
TGCAGTGCGCTGGGGCGATTCACTGAAGCTTTCTTT
>TRBV19|TRBJ2-5|-|-
CASSPNPTRGETQYF
TGTGCCAGTAGCCCAAACCCTACCCGAGGGGAGACCCAGTACTTC
>TRBV7-3|TRBJ2-2|-|many
CASSSGASDTGELFF
TGTGCCAGCAGCTCGGGAGCGTCGGACACCGGGGAGCTGTTTTTT
>TRBV5-1|TRBJ2-5|TRBD2|many
CASSPGLADKETQYF
TGCGCCAGCAGTCCCGGACTAGCAGATAAAGAGACCCAGTACTTC
>TRBV29-1|TRBJ2-5|TRBD2|-
CNGLAGVRETQYF
TGCAACGGACTAGCGGGAGTACGGGAGACCCAGTACTTC
>TRBV27|TRBJ2-3|TRBD2|many
CASKSPLAGGIDTQYF
TGTGCCAGCAAATCGCCACTAGCGGGAGGGATAGATACGCAGTATTTT
>TRBV28|TRBJ2-4|-|many
CASSLTGREAKNIQYF
TGTGCCAGCAGTTTAACAGGCAGAGAAGCCAAAAACATTCAGTACTTC
>TRBV29-1|TRBJ2-1|TRBD2|many
CSVGSGDPYNEQFF
TGCAGCGTCGGAAGCGGGGATCCCTACAATGAGCAGTTCTTC
>TRBV7-9|TRBJ2-1|-|-
CASSPGVATNNEQFF
TGTGCCAGCAGCCCGGGGGTAGCGACTAACAATGAGCAGTTCTTC
>TRBV11-1|TRBJ2-3|TRBD2|many
CASSPRTSGSTDTQYF
TGTGCCAGCAGCCCGCGGACTAGCGGTAGCACAGATACGCAGTATTTT
>TRBV6-6|TRBJ1-3|-|-
CASSPGEGTIYF
TGTGCCAGCAGCCCGGGCGAGGGAACCATATATTTT
>TRBV20-1|TRBJ2-2|-|many
CSARGDTDTGELFF
TGCAGTGCTAGAGGGGACACAGATACCGGGGAGCTGTTTTTT
>TRBV13|TRBJ2-1|-|-
CASSLGPGSYQDNEQFF
TGTGCCAGCAGCTTAGGGCCAGGGTCTTATCAAGACAATGAGCAGTTCTTC